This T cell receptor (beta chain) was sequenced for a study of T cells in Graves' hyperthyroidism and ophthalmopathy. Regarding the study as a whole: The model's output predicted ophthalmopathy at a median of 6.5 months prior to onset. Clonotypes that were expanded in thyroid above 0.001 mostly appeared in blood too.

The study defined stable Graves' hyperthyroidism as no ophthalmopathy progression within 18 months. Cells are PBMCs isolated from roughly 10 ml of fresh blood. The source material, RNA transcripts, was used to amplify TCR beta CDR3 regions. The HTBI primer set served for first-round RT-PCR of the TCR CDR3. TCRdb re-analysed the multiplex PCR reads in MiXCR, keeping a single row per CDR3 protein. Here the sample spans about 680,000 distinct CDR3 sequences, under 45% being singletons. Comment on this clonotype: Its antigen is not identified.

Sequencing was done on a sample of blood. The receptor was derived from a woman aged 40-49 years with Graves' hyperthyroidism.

CDR3 in amino acids: CATSETGANTEAFF. The CDR3 DNA sequence: TGTGCCACCAGTGAGACAGGGGCCAACACTGAAGCTTTCTTT. J is TRBJ1-1 and V is TRBV24-1; 8 nucleotides align to TRBD1. CDR1 is KGHDR and CDR2 is SFDVKD in the germline V gene. V was pared by 4 bases and J by 2 bases, with 2 bases of the junction left unmatched. CDR3 length: 14 residues.